Given below is one T cell receptor beta chain in context. Its antigen is undetermined. This record belongs to a study of T cell responses to AZD1222 COVID-19 vaccine. Whole-study findings and limits: A mostly white British donor set with more females was recruited, and clonal diversity was possibly underestimated.

There are 12 residues in the CDR3. Germline V gene data show CDR1 as MRHNA and CDR2 as SNTAGT. V dropped 10 bases and J dropped 4 bases, with 11 bases sitting between them. TCRdb's copy holds only in-frame clones and misses some; the assay was immunoSEQ multiplex PCR. The sample contains 100,000 or so clones, 88% of which appear only once. This chain connects TRBV6-4 to TRBJ1-3, with D hard to call. The sequence was collected from an adult in good health. The sequenced sample was peripheral blood, obtained on day 0 of AZD1222 vaccination. CDR3 residues: CATSLGGNTIYF. As DNA, the CDR3 is TGTGCCACCTCATTAGGGGGAAACACCATATATTTT.